The clone carrying this T cell receptor beta chain was seen a few times. Its antigen is unknown. This entry belongs to a study of T cells in Graves' hyperthyroidism and ophthalmopathy. Across the study: Blood from the periphery was taken at initial diagnosis, before any treatment. Overall study findings and caveats: Before onset, by a median of around six months, the model predicted ophthalmopathy.

Amplified TCR beta CDR3 regions derived from RNA transcripts. During a first-round RT-PCR of the TCR CDR3, the HTBI primer set was used. TCRdb re-derived calls from the multiplex PCR reads in MiXCR, one entry per CDR3 protein. The data contain some 500,000 distinct CDR3 sequences, roughly a quarter of them seen just once; the ten biggest clones take up about 10%. The CDR3 runs 15 residues. The V and J ends lost 3 bases and 1 base respectively, with 12 bases between them. Lactation, pregnancy, other autoimmune disease or uncontrolled infection excluded patients. PBMCs were collected from a roughly 10 ml volume of fresh peripheral blood.

The chain links TRBV12-3 or TRBV12-4 to TRBJ1-1, with D tentatively TRBD1 (5 bases). This sequence was found in a woman in her thirties with Graves' ophthalmopathy. The material sequenced was blood. The CDR3 coding sequence is TGTGCCAGCAGTTTGCGAGGGGCTGGGAACACTGAAGCTTTCTTT. It yields the protein CASSLRGAGNTEAFF.